Listed below are T cell receptor beta chains from one sample, sequenced in a study of blood T cell repertoires in COVID-19. Produced via immunoSEQ multiplex PCR; TCRdb's table is partial and in-frame only. Among 180,000 or so clones listed, approximately 85% were seen once. The sample consisted of peripheral blood. These TCRs come from a woman aged 80 or over with acute or convalescent COVID-19. Both conserved end residues are part of each CDR3. D genes are given only for firm matches. A row's size may be missing; if present it is once, few, many or a size class.

V gene: TRBV7-9; clone size: .; J gene: TRBJ1-6; D gene: TRBD1; CDR3 DNA: TGTGCCAGCAGCCCAACGGAACAGGGGTATTCACCCCTCCACTTT; CDR3 protein: CASSPTEQGYSPLHF
V gene: TRBV5-6; clone size: .; J gene: TRBJ2-7; D gene: .; CDR3 DNA: TGTGCCAGCAGCTTGGACACCACCTACGAGCAGTACTTC; CDR3 protein: CASSLDTTYEQYF
V gene: TRBV24-1; clone size: .; J gene: TRBJ1-2; D gene: TRBD1; CDR3 DNA: TGTGCCACCAGTGATGTCCGGGACAGGGGAACCTATGGCTACACCTTC; CDR3 protein: CATSDVRDRGTYGYTF
V gene: TRBV5-5; clone size: .; J gene: TRBJ2-5; D gene: TRBD2; CDR3 DNA: TGTGCCAGCAGCTTGGTACTCGGGGGGGCGGGAGAGACCCAGTACTTC; CDR3 protein: CASSLVLGGAGETQYF
V gene: TRBV14; clone size: .; J gene: TRBJ1-2; D gene: TRBD1; CDR3 DNA: TGTGCCAGCAGCCCCACCGGACAGGAGAGGTATGACTATGGCTACACCTTC; CDR3 protein: CASSPTGQERYDYGYTF
V gene: TRBV4-1; clone size: .; J gene: TRBJ2-3; D gene: TRBD2; CDR3 DNA: TGCGCCAGCAGCCGAGAAGTCGGGCGGGAGGGGGCAGATACGCAGTATTTT; CDR3 protein: CASSREVGREGADTQYF
V gene: TRBV20-1; clone size: once; J gene: TRBJ1-2; D gene: .; CDR3 DNA: TGCAGTGCTAGTGAGAGTCTGACAGCTAACTATGGCTACACCTTC; CDR3 protein: CSASESLTANYGYTF
V gene: TRBV6-5; clone size: .; J gene: TRBJ2-5; D gene: TRBD2; CDR3 DNA: TGTGCCAGCAGCGTGGGACTAGCGCAAGAGACCCAGTACTTC; CDR3 protein: CASSVGLAQETQYF
V gene: TRBV2; clone size: once; J gene: TRBJ2-1; D gene: TRBD2; CDR3 DNA: TGTGCCAGCAGGAGACTAGCGGAGGGGAATGAGCAGTTCTTC; CDR3 protein: CASRRLAEGNEQFF
V gene: TRBV15; clone size: .; J gene: TRBJ1-4; D gene: .; CDR3 DNA: TGTGCCACCAGTTCCCCGCGGGCTGCCTTGGAAAAACTGTTTTTT; CDR3 protein: CATSSPRAALEKLFF
V gene: TRBV19; clone size: once; J gene: TRBJ1-5; D gene: .; CDR3 DNA: TGTGCCAGTACCACCTTAGGCGGGGTCGGCAATCAGCCCCAGCATTTT; CDR3 protein: CASTTLGGVGNQPQHF
V gene: TRBV10-3; clone size: .; J gene: TRBJ2-2; D gene: TRBD1; CDR3 DNA: TGTGCCATCAGTGTTGACAGGGATGCCGGGGAGCTGTTTTTT; CDR3 protein: CAISVDRDAGELFF
V gene: TRBV7-2; clone size: few; J gene: TRBJ2-7; D gene: TRBD2; CDR3 DNA: TGTGCCAGCAGCTTGGGGGGGACTTGGACCTACGAGCAGTACTTC; CDR3 protein: CASSLGGTWTYEQYF
V gene: TRBV7-2; clone size: once; J gene: TRBJ1-6; D gene: .; CDR3 DNA: TGTGCCAGCAGCCTCAGAAGGACAGAGAATTCACCCCTCCACTTT; CDR3 protein: CASSLRRTENSPLHF
V gene: TRBV24-1; clone size: .; J gene: TRBJ2-3; D gene: TRBD1; CDR3 DNA: TGTGCCACCAGTGACCCGGGACAGGGAGGGACAGATACGCAGTATTTT; CDR3 protein: CATSDPGQGGTDTQYF
V gene: TRBV6-4; clone size: .; J gene: TRBJ1-4; D gene: .; CDR3 DNA: TGTGCCAGCAGGAAAATGGAGCACGAGGAGGCAACTAATGAAAAACTGTTTTTT; CDR3 protein: CASRKMEHEEATNEKLFF
V gene: TRBV24-1; clone size: once; J gene: TRBJ2-1; D gene: .; CDR3 DNA: TGTGCCACCAGTGTCGGAGACAGCAATGAGCAGTTCTTC; CDR3 protein: CATSVGDSNEQFF
V gene: TRBV5-1; clone size: .; J gene: TRBJ2-7; D gene: .; CDR3 DNA: TGCGCCAGCAGCTTTGGCTCGATCCTGTCCTACGAGCAGTACTTC; CDR3 protein: CASSFGSILSYEQYF
V gene: TRBV5-1; clone size: few; J gene: TRBJ2-7; D gene: TRBD1; CDR3 DNA: TGCGCCAGCAGCTCCGGGTCGACAGGGGGCTCCGAGCAGTACTTC; CDR3 protein: CASSSGSTGGSEQYF
V gene: TRBV6-5; clone size: .; J gene: TRBJ2-7; D gene: .; CDR3 DNA: TGTGCCAGCAGTTACGGACTGTCCTACGAGCAGTACTTC; CDR3 protein: CASSYGLSYEQYF
V gene: TRBV7-3; clone size: once; J gene: TRBJ1-1; D gene: .; CDR3 DNA: TGTGCCAGCAGCCAAGACTTGAACACTGAAGCTTTCTTT; CDR3 protein: CASSQDLNTEAFF
V gene: TRBV18; clone size: .; J gene: TRBJ1-3; D gene: .; CDR3 DNA: TGTGCCAGCTCACCACAGGCAAGGGAGAGGACTGGAAACACCATATATTTT; CDR3 protein: CASSPQARERTGNTIYF
V gene: TRBV5-1; clone size: .; J gene: TRBJ2-5; D gene: .; CDR3 DNA: TGCGCCAGCACACCACAAAAGTACCAAGAGACCCAGTACTTC; CDR3 protein: CASTPQKYQETQYF
V gene: TRBV9; clone size: .; J gene: TRBJ2-3; D gene: .; CDR3 DNA: TGTGCCAGCAGCCCCTCAAGTAGTATCCGCACAGATACGCAGTATTTT; CDR3 protein: CASSPSSSIRTDTQYF
V gene: TRBV3-1/TRBV3-2; clone size: once; J gene: TRBJ2-1; D gene: TRBD2; CDR3 DNA: TGTGCCAGCAGCCCACTAGCGGGGCAATACAATGAGCAGTTCTTC; CDR3 protein: CASSPLAGQYNEQFF
V gene: TRBV19; clone size: .; J gene: TRBJ2-7; D gene: TRBD2; CDR3 DNA: TGTGCCAGTAGCGGGACTACCTACGAGCAGTACTTC; CDR3 protein: CASSGTTYEQYF
V gene: TRBV5-6; clone size: .; J gene: TRBJ2-7; D gene: TRBD1; CDR3 DNA: TGTGCCAGCAGCTTCCGAGGGCAGGGGGCAGACGAGCAGTACTTC; CDR3 protein: CASSFRGQGADEQYF
V gene: TRBV4-3; clone size: .; J gene: TRBJ2-1; D gene: TRBD1; CDR3 DNA: TGCGCCGGCCCGGACAGGGGTCACTACAATGAGCAGTTCTTC; CDR3 protein: CAGPDRGHYNEQFF
V gene: TRBV5-1; clone size: .; J gene: TRBJ2-7; D gene: TRBD1; CDR3 DNA: TGCGCCAGCAGCTTGGTGGGGGACAGGGCCTACGAGCAGTACTTC; CDR3 protein: CASSLVGDRAYEQYF
V gene: TRBV6-5; clone size: .; J gene: TRBJ1-1; D gene: TRBD1; CDR3 DNA: TGTGCCAGCAGTTACTGGACAGGTGAAGCTTTCTTT; CDR3 protein: CASSYWTGEAFF
V gene: TRBV4-3; clone size: .; J gene: TRBJ1-2; D gene: .; CDR3 DNA: TGCGCCAGCAGCCAAGGAACAGGGTGGGGGAAAGGCTACACCTTC; CDR3 protein: CASSQGTGWGKGYTF
V gene: TRBV7-2; clone size: .; J gene: TRBJ1-1; D gene: TRBD1; CDR3 DNA: TGTGCCAGCAGCTTAGGGGACAGGACGAGGGAAGCTTTCTTT; CDR3 protein: CASSLGDRTREAFF
V gene: TRBV27; clone size: few; J gene: TRBJ2-1; D gene: TRBD2; CDR3 DNA: TGTGCCAGCAGTCCCTACCAGCGATCGGGAGGGCCTTACAATGAGCAGTTCTTC; CDR3 protein: CASSPYQRSGGPYNEQFF
V gene: TRBV12-3/TRBV12-4; clone size: .; J gene: TRBJ1-1; D gene: .; CDR3 DNA: TGTGCCAGCAGTTTGGGGGCCCGTGAAGCTTTCTTT; CDR3 protein: CASSLGAREAFF
V gene: TRBV7-2; clone size: .; J gene: TRBJ2-3; D gene: TRBD1; CDR3 DNA: TGTGCCAGCAGCTTTAGGGACAGGGGAGATACGCAGTATTTT; CDR3 protein: CASSFRDRGDTQYF
V gene: TRBV27; clone size: .; J gene: TRBJ1-2; D gene: TRBD1; CDR3 DNA: TGTGCCAGCAGTTTATCGGTCGGGACAGGGGGCGCGTGGGGCTACACCTTC; CDR3 protein: CASSLSVGTGGAWGYTF
V gene: TRBV6-4; clone size: .; J gene: TRBJ2-2; D gene: .; CDR3 DNA: TGTGCCAGCAGTGACTCAATAAGGACTACCACGAACACCGGGGAGCTGTTTTTT; CDR3 protein: CASSDSIRTTTNTGELFF